The clone carrying this T cell receptor beta chain was seen a single time. Its antigen is currently unknown. This sample was taken from a study of cytomegalovirus exposure and HLA in healthy donors. Study outcomes and limitations: There were reportedly fewer N-insertions in an Asian-associated ancestry cluster than the approximately 670-donor mean, in a later analysis.

Donors showed nominal health when sampled, although they likely had unrecorded immune exposures. 60 Vbeta and 13 Jbeta primers were used in PCR. Sequencing was performed with immunoSEQ multiplex PCR; in TCRdb, only in-frame clones are kept and a portion is missing. The sample contains 150,000 to 200,000 clones, roughly 74% of which appear only once. The CDR3 has 15 residues. V trimming: 5 bases; J trimming: 5 bases; junction bases outside the gene matches: 2. The germline V gene encodes CDR1 SNHLY and CDR2 FYNNEI. Sequenced input: PBMCs. The V and J genes are TRBV2 and TRBJ2-1; TRBD2 matches 14 bases. The sequence was collected from a woman aged 25 to 45 in good health and CMV-seropositive. The CDR3 here is CASSPTSGGDNEQFF. CDR3 DNA: TGTGCCAGCAGTCCGACTAGCGGGGGGGACAATGAGCAGTTCTTC.